This TCR beta chain was identified in a study of shared clonotypes between healthy human individuals. Study in general: Three plates were used per donor for CD4 naive, three for CD4 memory, two for CD8 naive and one for CD8 memory.

The assay was run at deep level. TCRdb's copy holds only in-frame clones and misses some; the assay was immunoSEQ multiplex PCR. The data contain over a million clones, 75% of them singletons. This clone was picked up a small number of times. Donors were healthy HIV-negative adults without recent acute infections or vaccinations. The sequenced sample was memory CD4+ T cells sorted from blood. Indicated subset: CD45RA-negative fraction. The sequence was obtained from a man aged 18 to 29 in good health.

CDR3 sequence: CASIPIKGGRDEQFF. The DNA for the CDR3 is TGTGCCAGCATCCCCATCAAGGGGGGGCGGGATGAGCAGTTCTTC. The genes are TRBV6-5 and TRBJ2-1; D perhaps matches TRBD2 (7 bases). This CDR3 region has 15 residues. The ends were cut back, 7 bases at V and 8 bases at J, with 21 bases in the middle. Germline assignment: CDR1 MNHEY and CDR2 SVGAGI.